The present TCR beta chain was sequenced within a study of CD8+CD57+ T cells in acquired aplastic anemia. About the study: On average, sorted CD4+ and CD8+ cells gave 3.2 ug of DNA.

This clonotype was observed a handful of times. All sequencing subjects had displayed CD8+CD57+ cell expansion on flow cytometry. Every patient was diagnosed with severe acquired aplastic anemia. Genomic DNA served as template for TCR beta VDJ and CDR3 profiling. TCRdb reprocessed the reads via MiXCR and lists one record per CDR3 protein. The repertoire holds more than 250,000 distinct CDR3 sequences, with approximately 80% as singletons. Germline V gene data show CDR1 as SEHNR and CDR2 as FQNEAQ (reference sequence). The V end lost 8 bases, the J end lost 10 bases, and 19 bases lay between the germline ends. The CDR3 is 13 amino acids.

The chain employs TRBV7-9 and TRBJ2-3, with D possibly TRBD2 on 7 matching bases. Sample: sorted CD4+, CD8+, or CD8+CD57+ T cells (not recorded which) from PBMCs. This clonotype was sampled from a human donor with aplastic anemia. CDR3 sequence reads: CASSSGGLGPQYF. CDR3 bases: TGTGCCAGCTCCTCGGGGGGCCTAGGGCCGCAGTATTTT.